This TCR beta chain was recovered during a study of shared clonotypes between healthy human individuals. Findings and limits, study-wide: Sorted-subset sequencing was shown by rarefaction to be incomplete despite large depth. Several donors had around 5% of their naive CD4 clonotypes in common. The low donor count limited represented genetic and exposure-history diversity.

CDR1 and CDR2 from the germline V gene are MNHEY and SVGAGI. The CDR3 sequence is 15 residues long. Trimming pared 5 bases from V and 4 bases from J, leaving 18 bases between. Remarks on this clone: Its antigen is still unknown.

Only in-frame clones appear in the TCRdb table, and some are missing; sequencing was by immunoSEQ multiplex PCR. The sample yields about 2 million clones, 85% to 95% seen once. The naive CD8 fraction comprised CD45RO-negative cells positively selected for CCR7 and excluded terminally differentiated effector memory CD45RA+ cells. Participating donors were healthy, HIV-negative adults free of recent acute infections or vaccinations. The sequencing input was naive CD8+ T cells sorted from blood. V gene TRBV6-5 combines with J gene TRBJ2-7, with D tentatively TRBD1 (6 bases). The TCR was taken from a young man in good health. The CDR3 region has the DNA TGTGCCAGCAGTCCTGGTTCTGGGGGCGGGTACGAGCAGTACTTC. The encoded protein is CASSPGSGGGYEQYF.